This paragraph reports one T cell receptor beta chain. MiXCR, applied by TCRdb to the 5' RACE reads, yields one record per CDR3 protein. The sample lists 200,000 to 300,000 distinct CDR3 sequences; over 15% were seen once. This record belongs to a study of T-cell memory formation after mild COVID-19. Trimming cost V 4 bases and J 6 bases; bases outside gene matches: 9. This CDR3 spans 15 amino acids. Germline CDR1 reads LGHNA; CDR2 reads YNFKEQ. V gene TRBV4-2 combines with J gene TRBJ2-7, with 10 bases matching TRBD1. The sequence was obtained from a young man who had mild COVID-19 (a few samples of this study predate the infection). Cell type and time point are not known. The sequenced sample consisted of PBMCs or a T cell subset sorted from them (not recorded which). CDR3 residues: CASSRHDRGRPEQYF. For the CDR3, the DNA is TGTGCCAGCAGCCGGCATGACAGGGGGCGGCCCGAGCAGTACTTC.